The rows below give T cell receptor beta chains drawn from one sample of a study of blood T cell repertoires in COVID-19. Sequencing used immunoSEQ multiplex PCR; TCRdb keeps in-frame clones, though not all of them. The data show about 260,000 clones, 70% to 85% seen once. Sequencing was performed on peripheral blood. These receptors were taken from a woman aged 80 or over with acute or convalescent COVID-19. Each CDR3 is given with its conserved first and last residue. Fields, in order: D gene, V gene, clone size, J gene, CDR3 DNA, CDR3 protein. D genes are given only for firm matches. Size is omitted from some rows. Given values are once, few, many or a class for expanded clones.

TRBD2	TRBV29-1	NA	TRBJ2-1	TGCAGCGTTCCGAGCGGGAGCCCCTACAATGAGCAGTTCTTC	CSVPSGSPYNEQFF
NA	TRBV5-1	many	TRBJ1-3	TGCGCCAGCAGCTTGTACATCCCGGGGGATTCAGGAAACACCATATATTTT	CASSLYIPGDSGNTIYF
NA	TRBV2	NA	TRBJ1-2	TGTGCCAGCAGCGAGCGGGGGCTACAGGGTCGCGGCTACACCTTC	CASSERGLQGRGYTF
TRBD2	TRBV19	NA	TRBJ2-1	TGTGCCAGTAGGATTGGACTAGCGCCACGTGCGGAGCAGTTCTTC	CASRIGLAPRAEQFF
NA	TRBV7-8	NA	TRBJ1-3	TGTGCCAGCAGCTTAGCGCCCCCCAGTCTCTTAGGAAACACCATATATTTT	CASSLAPPSLLGNTIYF
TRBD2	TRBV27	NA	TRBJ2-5	TGTGCCAGCAGTCCTGGACTAGCGGTCCAAGAGACCCAGTACTTC	CASSPGLAVQETQYF
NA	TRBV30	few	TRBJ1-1	TGTGCCTGGAGTCCACGGGTTGGCACTGAAGCTTTCTTT	CAWSPRVGTEAFF
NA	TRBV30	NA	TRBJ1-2	TGTGCCTGGAGTAGCGGTATATCAAGGGGAGGCTATGGCTACACCTTC	CAWSSGISRGGYGYTF
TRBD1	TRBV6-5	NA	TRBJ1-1	TGTGCCAGCAGTTACTCCGGCGGGACAGGGGGCTCGGGAGCTTTCTTT	CASSYSGGTGGSGAFF
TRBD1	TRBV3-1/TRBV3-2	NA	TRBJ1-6	TGTGCCAGCAGTGAGGGACAGTTCTATAATTCACCCCTCCACTTT	CASSEGQFYNSPLHF
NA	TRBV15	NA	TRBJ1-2	TGTGCCACCAGCCTTCGAATAGCCTTCTATGGCTACACCTTC	CATSLRIAFYGYTF
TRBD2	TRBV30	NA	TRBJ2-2	TGTGCCTGGAGTGTACTAGCGGGAGGTAACACCGGGGAGCTGTTTTTT	CAWSVLAGGNTGELFF
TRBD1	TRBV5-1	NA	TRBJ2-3	TGCGCCAGCAGCTCCGGACAGGCCCCCCGCACAGATACGCAGTATTTT	CASSSGQAPRTDTQYF
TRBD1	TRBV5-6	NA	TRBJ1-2	TGTGCCAGCAGCTTGACAGGGGGGAACTATGGCTACACCTTC	CASSLTGGNYGYTF
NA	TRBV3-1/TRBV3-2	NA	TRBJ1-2	TGTGCCAGCAGCCATAAGGGGATTGTGAGCTATGGCTACACCTTC	CASSHKGIVSYGYTF
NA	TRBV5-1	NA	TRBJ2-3	TGCGCCAGCAGCTTCGGCACAGATACGCAGTATTTT	CASSFGTDTQYF
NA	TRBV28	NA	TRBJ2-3	TGTGCCAGCAGTTTATGGCGGGAAAGCACAGATACGCAGTATTTT	CASSLWRESTDTQYF
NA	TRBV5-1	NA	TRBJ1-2	TGCGCCAGCAGCTTTATGGGGCCCCCGGATGGCTACACCTTC	CASSFMGPPDGYTF
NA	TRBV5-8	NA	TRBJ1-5	TGTGCCAGCAACATTTATAGCAATCAGCCCCAGCATTTT	CASNIYSNQPQHF
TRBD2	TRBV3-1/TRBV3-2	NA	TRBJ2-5	TGTGCCAGCAGCCAAGGCTATAGCGGGGGGGCGGCAGAGACCCAGTACTTC	CASSQGYSGGAAETQYF
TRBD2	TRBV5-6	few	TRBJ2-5	TGTGCCAGCAGCTTACTAGCGGGGGGTCCACAAGAGACCCAGTACTTC	CASSLLAGGPQETQYF
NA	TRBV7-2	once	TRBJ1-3	TGTGCCAGCAGCTTAGGAACAGCCTTCTCTGGAAACACCATATATTTT	CASSLGTAFSGNTIYF
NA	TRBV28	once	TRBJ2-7	TGTGCCAGCGGGGGAATTGGGACTGACTTTAACTACGAGCAGTACTTC	CASGGIGTDFNYEQYF
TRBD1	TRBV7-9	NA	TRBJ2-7	TGTGCCAGCAGCTCCCGGGACAGGGGTTACGAGCAGTACTTC	CASSSRDRGYEQYF